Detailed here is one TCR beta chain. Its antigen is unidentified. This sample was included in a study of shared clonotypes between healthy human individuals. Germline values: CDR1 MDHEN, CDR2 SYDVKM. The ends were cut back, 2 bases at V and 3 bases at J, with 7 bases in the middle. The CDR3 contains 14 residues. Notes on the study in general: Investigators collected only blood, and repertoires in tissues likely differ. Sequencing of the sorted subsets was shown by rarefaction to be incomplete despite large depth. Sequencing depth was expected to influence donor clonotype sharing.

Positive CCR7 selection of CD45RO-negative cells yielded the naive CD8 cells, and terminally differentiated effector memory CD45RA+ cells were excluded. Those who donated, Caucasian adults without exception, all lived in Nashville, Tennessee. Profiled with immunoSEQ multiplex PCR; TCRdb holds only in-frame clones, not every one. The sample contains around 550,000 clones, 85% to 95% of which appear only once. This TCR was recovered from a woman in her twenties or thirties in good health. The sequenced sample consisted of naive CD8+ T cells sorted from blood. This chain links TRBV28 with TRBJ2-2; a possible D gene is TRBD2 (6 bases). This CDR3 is CASSLAGHTGELFF. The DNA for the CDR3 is TGTGCCAGCAGTTTAGCGGGGCACACCGGGGAGCTGTTTTTT.